Detailed here is one T cell receptor (beta chain). This record comes from a study of OX40 agonist ivuxolimab in advanced cancers. Study overall: Dose-escalation patients had hepatocellular carcinoma, melanoma, renal cell or head and neck cancer. People who had prior anti-PD-1, anti-PD-L1 or anti-CTLA-4 therapy could take part, and about 40% had some.

Trimming cost V 4 bases and J 5 bases, with 15 bases left between them. CDR1 and CDR2 from the germline V gene are SGHNT and YYREEE (reference sequence). This CDR3 contains 14 residues. The timepoints at which blood was sampled were baseline, cycle 4 day 1, and cycle 7 day 1. Sequenced by immunoSEQ multiplex PCR; TCRdb stores in-frame clones only, minus some. The profile shows some 63,000 clones, about 89% of them singletons. The chain links TRBV5-4 to TRBJ1-1, with a tentative D call TRBD1 (5 bases). Sequencing was performed on CD4+ or CD8+ T cells sorted from blood, taken in a trial of the OX40 agonist ivuxolimab. This receptor was identified in an adult with an advanced solid tumor such as melanoma, head and neck, liver or kidney cancer. CDR3 nucleotide sequence: TGTGCCAGCAGCCAAACAGGACCGCGGACTGAAGCTTTCTTT. It codes for CASSQTGPRTEAFF.